This T cell receptor (beta chain) was found in a study of T cells in localized non-small cell lung cancer. Overall study results and limits: Higher blood T cell density went with longer overall survival. Exceeding tumor, uninvolved adjacent lung had the highest T cell clonality. Heterogeneity within the tumor remains possible, as just one region underwent sequencing. When the top 100 tumor clones were examined, a median around 50 of them also appeared in the adjacent lung, which was paired and uninvolved.

This CDR3 is built from 17 residues. Trimming at V came to 2 bases and at J to 2 bases, leaving 6 bases not matched to a gene. Germline lookup yields CDR1 SGHRS and CDR2 YFSETQ. The assay was immunoSEQ multiplex PCR, and TCRdb's table has in-frame clones only and misses some. This table holds tens of thousands of clones, 85% to 90% found once. Worth noting for this clone: Its antigen is undetermined.

This TCR came from a woman aged 35-75 years with stage I lung adenocarcinoma. This sample comprised peripheral blood, obtained before any cancer treatment. The J gene is TRBJ2-6, the V gene TRBV5-1; the match to TRBD1 covers 8 bases. This CDR3 reads CASSFGQGAPGANVLTF. In DNA, the CDR3 is TGCGCCAGCAGCTTTGGGCAGGGGGCACCTGGGGCCAACGTCCTGACTTTC.